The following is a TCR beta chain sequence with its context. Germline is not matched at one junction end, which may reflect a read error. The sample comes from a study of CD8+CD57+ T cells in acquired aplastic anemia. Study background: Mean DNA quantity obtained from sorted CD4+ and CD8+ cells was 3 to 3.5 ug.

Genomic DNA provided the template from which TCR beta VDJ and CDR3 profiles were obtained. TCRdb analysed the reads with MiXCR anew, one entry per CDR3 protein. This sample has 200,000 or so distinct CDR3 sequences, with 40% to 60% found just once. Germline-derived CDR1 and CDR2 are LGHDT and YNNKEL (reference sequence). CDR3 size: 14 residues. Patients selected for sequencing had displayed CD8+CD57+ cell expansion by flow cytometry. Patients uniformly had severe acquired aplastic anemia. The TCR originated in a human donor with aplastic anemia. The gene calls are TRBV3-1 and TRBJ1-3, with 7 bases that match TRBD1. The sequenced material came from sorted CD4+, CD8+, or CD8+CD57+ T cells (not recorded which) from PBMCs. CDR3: CASSRAAQGGTICF. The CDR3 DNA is TGTGCCAGCAGCCGAGCGGCCCAGGGGGGCACCATATGTTTT.